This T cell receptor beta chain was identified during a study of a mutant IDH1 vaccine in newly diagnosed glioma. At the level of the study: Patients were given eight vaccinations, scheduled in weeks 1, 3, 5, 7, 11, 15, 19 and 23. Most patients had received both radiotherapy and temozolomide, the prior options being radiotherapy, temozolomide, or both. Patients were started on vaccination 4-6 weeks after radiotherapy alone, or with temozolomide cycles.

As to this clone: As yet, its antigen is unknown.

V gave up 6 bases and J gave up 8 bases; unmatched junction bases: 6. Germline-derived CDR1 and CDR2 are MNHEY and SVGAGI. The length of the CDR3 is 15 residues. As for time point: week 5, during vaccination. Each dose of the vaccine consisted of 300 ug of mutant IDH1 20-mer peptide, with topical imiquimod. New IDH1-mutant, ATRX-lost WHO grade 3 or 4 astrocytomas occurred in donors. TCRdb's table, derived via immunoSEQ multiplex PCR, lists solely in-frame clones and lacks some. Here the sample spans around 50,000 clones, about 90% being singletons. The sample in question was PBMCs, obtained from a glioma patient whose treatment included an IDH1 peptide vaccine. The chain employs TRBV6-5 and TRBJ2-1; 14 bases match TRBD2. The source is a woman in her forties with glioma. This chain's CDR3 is CASSPRLAGGYEQFF. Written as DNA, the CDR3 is TGTGCCAGCAGCCCTAGACTAGCGGGGGGGTATGAGCAGTTCTTC.